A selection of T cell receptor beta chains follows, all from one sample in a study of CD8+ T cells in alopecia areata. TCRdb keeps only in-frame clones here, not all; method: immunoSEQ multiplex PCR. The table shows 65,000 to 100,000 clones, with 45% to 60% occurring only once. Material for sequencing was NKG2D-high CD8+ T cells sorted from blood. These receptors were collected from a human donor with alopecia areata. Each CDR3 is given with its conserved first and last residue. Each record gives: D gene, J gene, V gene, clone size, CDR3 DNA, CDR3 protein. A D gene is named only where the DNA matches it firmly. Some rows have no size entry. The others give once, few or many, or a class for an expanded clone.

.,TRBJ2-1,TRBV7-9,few,TGTGCCAGCAGCTTTGGGAATGAGCAGTTCTTC,CASSFGNEQFF
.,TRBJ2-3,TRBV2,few,TGTGCCAGCAGTCCCGACAGGTCTAGCACAGATACGCAGTATTTT,CASSPDRSSTDTQYF
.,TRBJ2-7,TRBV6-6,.,TGTGCCAGCAGTTACTCGACCGAGCAGTACTTC,CASSYSTEQYF
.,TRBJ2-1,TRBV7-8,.,TGTGCCAGCAGCTCCGTAAAGAAGATAGTGGGTATTTACAATGAGCAGTTCTTC,CASSSVKKIVGIYNEQFF
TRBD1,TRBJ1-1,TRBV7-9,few,TGTGCCAGCAGCTTGGGGGGACAGGGAGGAGCTTTCTTT,CASSLGGQGGAFF
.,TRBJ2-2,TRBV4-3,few,TGCGCCAGCAGCCCCGGACCTAACGCGAACACCGGGGAGCTGTTTTTT,CASSPGPNANTGELFF
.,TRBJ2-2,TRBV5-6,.,TGTGCCAGCAGCTCAGGGGCCGGGGAGCTGTTTTTT,CASSSGAGELFF
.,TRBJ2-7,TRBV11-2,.,TGTGCCAGCAGCTTGCGGGGCTCCTACGAGCAGTACTTC,CASSLRGSYEQYF
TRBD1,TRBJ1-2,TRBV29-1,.,TGCAGCGTTGAACGGACAGGGTCCTATGGCTACACCTTC,CSVERTGSYGYTF
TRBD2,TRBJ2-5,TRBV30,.,TGTGCCTGGAGTCTAGCGGGGGAGACCCAGTACTTC,CAWSLAGETQYF
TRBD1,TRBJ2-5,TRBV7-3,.,TGTGCCAGCAGCTCGACAGGGGGTAGGCAAGAGACCCAGTACTTC,CASSSTGGRQETQYF
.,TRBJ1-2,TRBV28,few,TGTGCCAGCAGTTTAACGAGGGGCAGGGGAAAGGTTTCCTATGGCTACACCTTC,CASSLTRGRGKVSYGYTF
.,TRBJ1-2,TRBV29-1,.,TGCAGCGCCCTAGGACAGTTTAACTATGGCTACACCTTC,CSALGQFNYGYTF
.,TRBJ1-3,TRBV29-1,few,TGCAGCGTTGAAGTAGGGAGTGGAAACACCATATATTTT,CSVEVGSGNTIYF
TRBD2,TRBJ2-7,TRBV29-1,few,TGCAGCGTTGAAGGAGGACCGGGACTAGCGCAATACGAGCAGTACTTC,CSVEGGPGLAQYEQYF
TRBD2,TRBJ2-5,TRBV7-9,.,TGTGCCAGCAGCCCGGACTGGGCGGGGGGTAGAGAGACCCAGTACTTC,CASSPDWAGGRETQYF
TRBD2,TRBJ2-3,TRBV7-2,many,TGTGCCAGCAGCCTCACTAGCGGCCCGACAGATACGCAGTATTTT,CASSLTSGPTDTQYF
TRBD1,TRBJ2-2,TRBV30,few,TGTGCCTGGACGGACAGGGGGCAGGACACCGGGGAGCTGTTTTTT,CAWTDRGQDTGELFF
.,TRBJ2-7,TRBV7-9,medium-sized,TGTGCCAGCAGCTCCGACACCTACGAGCAGTACTTC,CASSSDTYEQYF
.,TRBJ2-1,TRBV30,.,TGTGCCTGGTCCTGGGCAGATGAGCAGTTCTTC,CAWSWADEQFF
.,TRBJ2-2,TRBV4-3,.,TGCGCCAGCAGCCAAGAACTGGCGAACACCGGGGAGCTGTTTTTT,CASSQELANTGELFF
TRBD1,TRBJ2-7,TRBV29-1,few,TGCAGCGTCCGGGACAGCTCCTACGAGCAGTACTTC,CSVRDSSYEQYF
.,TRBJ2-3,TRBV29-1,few,TGCAGCGTGAGACAGGCAAACACAGATACGCAGTATTTT,CSVRQANTDTQYF
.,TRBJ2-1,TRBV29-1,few,TGCAGCGTTGAAGGCGTAAGGGGAGCCAATGAGCAGTTCTTC,CSVEGVRGANEQFF
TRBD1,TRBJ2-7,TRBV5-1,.,TGCGCCAGCGGGGACAGGGAGGCCTACGAGCAGTACTTC,CASGDREAYEQYF
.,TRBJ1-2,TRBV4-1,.,TGCGCCAGCAGCTCCGGGAACTATGGCTACACCTTC,CASSSGNYGYTF
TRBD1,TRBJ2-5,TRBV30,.,TGTGCCTGGAGTCTTTACGAGCTACAGGGGGAGACCCAGTACTTC,CAWSLYELQGETQYF
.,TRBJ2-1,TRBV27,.,TGTGCCAGCAGTTTATCCCCACTAAATGAGCAGTTCTTC,CASSLSPLNEQFF
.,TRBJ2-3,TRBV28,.,TGTGCCAGCAGTAATGACAGGATCTCTAGCACAGATACGCAGTATTTT,CASSNDRISSTDTQYF
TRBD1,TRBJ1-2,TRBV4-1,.,TGCGCCAGCAGCCAATTGGGGACAGGGACATTCTATGGCTACACCTTC,CASSQLGTGTFYGYTF
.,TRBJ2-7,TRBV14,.,TGTGCCAGCAGCTCTCGACAGGGAGGAATCTACGAGCAGTACTTC,CASSSRQGGIYEQYF
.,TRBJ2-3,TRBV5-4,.,TGTGCCAGCAGCTTGAATGGGGCCAGTGATACGCAGTATTTT,CASSLNGASDTQYF
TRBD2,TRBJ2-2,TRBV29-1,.,TGCAGCGCCGCAAGACTAGCGGGGGGTTACACCGGGGAGCTGTTTTTT,CSAARLAGGYTGELFF
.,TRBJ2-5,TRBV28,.,TGTGCCAGCAGCCTCGACAGGTCAGAGACCCAGTACTTC,CASSLDRSETQYF
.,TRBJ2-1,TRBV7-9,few,TGTGCCAGCGGAAGGTGGGGAAATGAGCAGTTCTTC,CASGRWGNEQFF
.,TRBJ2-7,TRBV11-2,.,TGTGCCAGCAGCTCCCCGGGACACCACTCCTACGAGCAGTACTTC,CASSSPGHHSYEQYF
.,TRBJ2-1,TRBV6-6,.,TGTGCCAGCAGCGTACTGGGGGCCCCGTTCTTC,CASSVLGAPFF
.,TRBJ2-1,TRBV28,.,TGTGCCAGCAAATGGTCTCATGAGCAGTTCTTC,CASKWSHEQFF
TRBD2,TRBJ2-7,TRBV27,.,TGTGCCAGCAGTCCGGGGACTAGCGGGGGGGTCTGGGAGCAGTACTTC,CASSPGTSGGVWEQYF
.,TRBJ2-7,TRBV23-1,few,TGCGCCAATACCCTGGACGCGATGCACAGCGAGCAGTACTTC,CANTLDAMHSEQYF
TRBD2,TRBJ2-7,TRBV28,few,TGTGCCAGCATCGAGCGGGGGATGGGCAGCTCCTACGAGCAGTACTTC,CASIERGMGSSYEQYF
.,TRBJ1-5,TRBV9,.,TGTGCCAGCAGCTCGGACGGCGGGGCCAATCAGCCCCAGCATTTT,CASSSDGGANQPQHF
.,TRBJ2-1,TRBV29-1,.,TGCAGCGTCGCTACGGACCCGGACAGCTCCTACAATGAGCAGTTCTTC,CSVATDPDSSYNEQFF
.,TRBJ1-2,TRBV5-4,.,TGTGCCAGCAGCTTGGAGGGCAGTAACTATGGCTACACCTTC,CASSLEGSNYGYTF
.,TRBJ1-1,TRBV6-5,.,TGTGCCAGCAGTTACGGGGTACAGGGGAACACTGAAGCTTTCTTT,CASSYGVQGNTEAFF
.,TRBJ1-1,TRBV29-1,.,TGCAGCGTTGAAGTGATAGGCCCTAACACTGAAGCTTTCTTT,CSVEVIGPNTEAFF
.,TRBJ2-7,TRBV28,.,TGTGCCCGGCCCCAGGGGGAGCAGTACTTC,CARPQGEQYF
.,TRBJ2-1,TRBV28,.,TGTGCCAGCAGTTTAGAGTACCAGAACAATGAGCAGTTCTTC,CASSLEYQNNEQFF
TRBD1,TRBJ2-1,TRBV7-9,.,TGTGCCAGCAGCTCGAACTCGGACAGGTTTCCCACCCAGGAGCAGTTCTTC,CASSSNSDRFPTQEQFF
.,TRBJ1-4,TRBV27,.,TGTGCCAGCAGTTTAGCCCCAGAGGCAACTAATGAAAAACTGTTTTTT,CASSLAPEATNEKLFF
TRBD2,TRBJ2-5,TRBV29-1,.,TGCAGCGTTGGTCCCCTAGCGGCCCCACAAGAGACCCAGTACTTC,CSVGPLAAPQETQYF
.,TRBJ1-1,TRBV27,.,TGTGCCAGCAGTGAGGGGGGTACTGAAGCTTTCTTT,CASSEGGTEAFF
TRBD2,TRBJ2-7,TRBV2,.,TGTGCCAGCAGTGTTGGCGGGAGTATATACGAGCAGTACTTC,CASSVGGSIYEQYF